These 15 T cell receptor beta chains were all obtained from the same sample, sequenced in a study of shared clonotypes between healthy human individuals. TCRdb keeps only in-frame clones here, not all; method: immunoSEQ multiplex PCR. The table lists about 660,000 clones, roughly 70% of them singletons. Material for sequencing was memory CD4+ T cells sorted from blood. As to subset: CD45RA-negative fraction. These receptors came from a woman aged 30 to 39 in good health.

This clone has a handful of counts. The V and J genes are TRBV27 and TRBJ2-7; D perhaps matches TRBD1 (6 bases). CDR1 and CDR2 (germline): MNHEY, SMNVEV (reference sequence). There are 12 residues in the CDR3. Deletions cut 5 bases from V and 9 bases from J, with 14 bases between. CDR3 nucleotide sequence: TGTGCCAGCAGTCCGGGATTAGGGGGGCAGTACTTC. This encodes CASSPGLGGQYF.

The chain uses TRBV4-1 and TRBJ2-3; the match to TRBD2 covers 11 bases. Unmatched junction bases numbered 8, after V lost 4 bases and J lost 2 bases. The germline gives CDR1 MGHRA, CDR2 YSYEKL. The CDR3 contains 17 residues. CDR3: CASSPTSGNRHTDTQYF. CDR3 coding DNA: TGCGCCAGCAGCCCGACTAGCGGGAACCGACACACAGATACGCAGTATTTT.

This clone was recorded once. The V call is TRBV15, the J call TRBJ1-4, with 7 bases matching TRBD1. Germline V gives CDR1 LNHNV, CDR2 YYDKDF (reference sequence). Unmatched junction bases numbered 7, after V lost 4 bases and J lost 5 bases. The CDR3 has 15 amino acids. CDR3 bases: TGTGCCACCAGCACGAACAGGGGTCCGAATGAAAAACTGTTTTTT. Its translation is CATSTNRGPNEKLFF.

The chain combines TRBV28 with TRBJ2-7; D is unresolved. In germline, CDR1 is MDHEN, CDR2 SYDVKM. The V end was cut by 5 bases, the J end by 2 bases, with 13 bases between. This CDR3 is built from 14 residues. The CDR3 DNA reads as TGTGCCAGCAGTCTTTCTAGTCCGCCCTACGAGCAGTACTTC. It specifies CASSLSSPPYEQYF.

The chain joins TRBV6-5 to TRBJ2-1; TRBD1 matches 7 bases. The trim removed 6 bases at V and 2 bases at J, leaving 7 bases unmatched. The germline V gene has CDR1 MNHEY and CDR2 SVGAGI. The CDR3 has 15 residues. The CDR3 bases are TGTGCCAGCAGATCGACAGGGCTCCCCTACAATGAGCAGTTCTTC. Amino acids: CASRSTGLPYNEQFF.

This clone was recorded at least ten times. This chain's CDR3 is CASSPGTKEYF. CDR3 DNA: TGTGCCAGCAGTCCCGGGACAAAAGAGTACTTC. The rearrangement links TRBV2 to TRBJ2-7, with D possibly matching TRBD1 (6 bases). Germline CDR1 SNHLY, CDR2 FYNNEI. V was pared by 5 bases and J by 11 bases, with 13 bases between. This CDR3 has 11 residues.

The V gene is TRBV5-6, the J gene TRBJ1-2, with 8 bases lining up with TRBD1. The germline V gene has CDR1 SGHDT and CDR2 YYEEEE. This CDR3 contains 13 residues. The junction had 7 bases not matched to a gene; V was cut back by 4 bases and J by 8 bases. The CDR3 region has the DNA TGTGCCAGCAGCATCGACAGGGGACGGGGCTACACCTTC. This sequence encodes CASSIDRGRGYTF.

With respect to this clone: Other DNA variants within this sample encode the same CDR3. V is TRBV9 and J is TRBJ2-7; 8 bases agree with TRBD2. The CDR3 spans 14 residues. Germline CDR1 and CDR2: SGDLS and YYNGEE. The V segment lost 3 bases and the J segment 0 bases; nucleotides outside the gene matches: 2. CDR3 DNA sequence: TGTGCCAGCAGCGCTAGCGGGTTCTCCTACGAGCAGTACTTC. Its translation: CASSASGFSYEQYF.

This chain connects TRBV19 to TRBJ2-7; 9 nucleotides agree with TRBD2. Germline V lookup: CDR1 LNHDA, CDR2 SQIVND (reference sequence). The V segment lost 6 bases and the J segment 1 base; nucleotides outside the gene matches: 7. This CDR3 contains 15 residues. CDR3 sequence (DNA): TGTGCCAGTAGATCACCGACTAGCGGATCCTACGAGCAGTACTTC. Encoded protein: CASRSPTSGSYEQYF.

This clone showed up just a few times. The chain employs TRBV7-8 and TRBJ2-6; D not certain. This CDR3 region has 15 residues. Per germline, CDR1 SGHVS and CDR2 FQNEAQ. V lost 1 base, J lost 1 base, and 5 bases lay in between. The CDR3 DNA is TGTGCCAGCAGCTTAGACCGATCTGGGGCCAACGTCCTGACTTTC. Its translation: CASSLDRSGANVLTF.

This rearrangement joins TRBV30 to TRBJ1-4, with D hard to call. CDR1 and CDR2 (germline): GTSNPN, SVGIG (reference sequence). V gave up 1 base and J gave up 0 bases, with 9 bases separating them. The CDR3 contains 15 residues. CDR3 in amino acids: CAWSDGFATNEKLFF. The CDR3 nucleotides read TGTGCCTGGAGTGACGGTTTCGCAACTAATGAAAAACTGTTTTTT.

The chain couples TRBV7-9 to TRBJ2-5; 8 nucleotides match TRBD2. Looked up from germline, CDR1 is SEHNR and CDR2 is FQNEAQ (reference sequence). The length of the CDR3 is 15 residues. V gave up 3 bases and J gave up 1 base; unmatched junction bases: 4. This CDR3 is CASSFGAGGQETQYF. CDR3 coding DNA: TGTGCCAGCAGCTTCGGTGCGGGGGGCCAAGAGACCCAGTACTTC.

This clone was detected ten times or more. The chain uses TRBV27 and TRBJ2-7; TRBD1 matches at 9 bases. The CDR3 totals 13 residues. CDR1 and CDR2 from the germline V gene are MNHEY and SMNVEV (reference sequence). Germline trimming cut 10 bases from V and 4 bases from J; bases unmatched to any gene: 8. Written as DNA, the CDR3 is TGTGCCACCGGCGAGGACAGGGGTTACGAGCAGTACTTC. Translating it yields CATGEDRGYEQYF.

The V and J genes are TRBV29-1 and TRBJ2-1; 9 bases are shared with TRBD1. This CDR3 contains 14 residues. Looked up from germline, CDR1 is SQVTM and CDR2 is ANQGSEA. V was pared by 7 bases and J by 7 bases, with 11 bases of the junction left unmatched. CDR3 in DNA: TGCAGCGCCACCTCGGGACAGGGAAAGAATGAGCAGTTCTTC. Amino acid sequence: CSATSGQGKNEQFF.

Remarks on this clone: Other DNA sequences of this sample code for an identical CDR3. This chain links TRBV18 with TRBJ2-3; TRBD1 or TRBD2 may be the D gene (5 bases each). CDR1 and CDR2 from the germline V gene are KGHSH and LQKENI. V lost 2 bases and J 0 bases, leaving 9 bases between the germline ends. The CDR3 extends over 15 amino acids. CDR3 sequence reads: CASSPNGDSTDTQYF. The CDR3, as DNA: TGTGCCAGCTCACCAAACGGGGACAGCACAGATACGCAGTATTTT.